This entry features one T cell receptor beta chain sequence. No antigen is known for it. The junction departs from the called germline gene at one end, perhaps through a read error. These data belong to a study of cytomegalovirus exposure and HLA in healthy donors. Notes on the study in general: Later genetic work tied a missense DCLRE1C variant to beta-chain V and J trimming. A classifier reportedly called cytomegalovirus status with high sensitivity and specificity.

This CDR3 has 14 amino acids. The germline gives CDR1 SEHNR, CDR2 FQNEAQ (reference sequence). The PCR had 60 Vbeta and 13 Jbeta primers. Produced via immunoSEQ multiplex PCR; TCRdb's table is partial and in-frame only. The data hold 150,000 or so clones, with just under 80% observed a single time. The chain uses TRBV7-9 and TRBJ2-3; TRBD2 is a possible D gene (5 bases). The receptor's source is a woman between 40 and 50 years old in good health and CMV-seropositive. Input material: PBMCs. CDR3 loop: CSSSSGLYTDTQYF. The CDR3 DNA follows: TGTTCCAGCAGCTCCGGACTGTACACAGATACGCAGTATTTT.